This TCR beta chain was captured by sequencing in a study of PD-L1 blockade in urothelial cancer (dated by TCRdb to the late 2010s). Some background on the complete study: Therapy was started at some point between 2013 and 2015 for all patients, and atezolizumab 1,200 mg was administered intravenously every 3 weeks. About nine tenths of the roughly 29 patients were identified as males with urothelial cancer of bladder origin, and a prior smoking history was reported by 18 of 29 patients. A median of about 150,000 T cells and 80,000 to 95,000 unique TCRs was obtained from blood samples, and a median clonality of around 0.08 was observed. Somatic, immune and clinical correlates of response to PD-L1 blockade with atezolizumab in urothelial cancer were the focus of an exploratory multi-omic analysis. Roughly 9 patients reached durable clinical benefit, while roughly 22 patients did not. Pretreatment tumor samples, along with matched peripheral blood serially collected before and after atezolizumab treatment, were subjected to TCR sequencing. Progression-free survival longer than 6 months counted as durable clinical benefit, and TCR features were additionally tested against both progression-free and overall survival. In the same patients who had TCR sequencing, pretreatment tumors also underwent whole exome sequencing and RNA sequencing. Patients had an ECOG performance status of 0 or 1 and had received between 0 and 3 prior chemotherapy regimens. Blood samples were analyzed at two time points: 3 weeks after treatment start (second dose) and 6 weeks after treatment start. Approximately 29 patients had pretreatment blood TCR-seq, roughly 25 had at least one posttreatment blood collection, and roughly 25 had tumor TCR-seq. The paper's findings and limits, for the study overall: A pretreatment peripheral blood TCR clonality below the median was linked to improved progression-free and overall survival. Patients with durable benefit showed greater expansion of tumor-associated TCR clones in peripheral blood 3 weeks after starting treatment (n ≈ 20, p = 0.022). Because of the small sample size (n ≈ 30) and the many exploratory analyses performed, the results are intended to be regarded as hypothesis-generating.

Points on this clone: It has no known antigen specificity. The record has no base qualities; no much larger clone is one base away.

What the time point label conveys for this sample: peripheral blood 6 weeks after treatment start. A cohort of 25 to 30 patients with locally advanced or metastatic urothelial carcinoma, treated at Memorial Sloan Kettering on a trial protocol, was included. Peripheral blood mononuclear cells were collected from each patient pretreatment and during treatment, giving between 1 and 8 total time points per patient. The Qiagen DNeasy Blood extraction kit was used to purify genomic DNA from total PBMCs and from tumor samples. PBMCs were collected pretreatment and during treatment, and were isolated and stored as previously described. Per the germline V gene, MNHNS is the CDR1 and SASEGT is the CDR2. The CDR3 contains 14 residues, cysteine and phenylalanine counted. The CDR3 DNA has 42 bases and is translated from base 1. V sheds 9 bases and J sheds 2 bases, leaving 16 bases between their ends. Synthetic TCR analog templates were spiked into each PCR to estimate absolute template abundance from read counts. TCRbeta CDR3 regions were amplified from genomic DNA with bias-controlled V and J gene primers using the immunoSEQ assay. Rearranged TCRbeta segments were sequenced at approximately 20X coverage. In the authors' own workflow: Clustering was used to correct sequencing errors, and CDR3s were annotated against IMGT so that V, D and J genes could be assigned. Out-of-frame and stop-codon sequences were excluded, and only productive TCRbeta rearrangements were used in downstream analyses. Clonality was calculated as one minus the Shannon entropy normalized by the log of the number of unique productive sequences. Clones differing between time points or between blood and tumor were identified using Fisher's exact test with Benjamini-Hochberg correction, with an adjusted p below 0.01 applied as the threshold. The source is immuneACCESS, and TCRdb retained only in-frame sequences with V and J called. Part of the clones is not carried over; for the studies checked, unresolved V genes explain less than half of this, and the remainder is unexplained. V and J calls and clone size follow that table, whereas D and trimming were derived from the DNA. Here the sample has some 23,000 clones; more than 65% occur a single time. The top ten clonotypes cover 1.5% to 2% of the sample.

The source was PBMCs, collected around atezolizumab (anti-PD-L1) treatment. This chain is built from TRBV6-1 and TRBJ1-1, with no D gene named confidently. The receptor comes from a man in his sixties or seventies with urothelial cancer. The DNA reads TGTGCCAGTTGTAGAGACCGGGGTAACACTGAAGCTTTCTTT. Its amino acids are CASCRDRGNTEAFF.